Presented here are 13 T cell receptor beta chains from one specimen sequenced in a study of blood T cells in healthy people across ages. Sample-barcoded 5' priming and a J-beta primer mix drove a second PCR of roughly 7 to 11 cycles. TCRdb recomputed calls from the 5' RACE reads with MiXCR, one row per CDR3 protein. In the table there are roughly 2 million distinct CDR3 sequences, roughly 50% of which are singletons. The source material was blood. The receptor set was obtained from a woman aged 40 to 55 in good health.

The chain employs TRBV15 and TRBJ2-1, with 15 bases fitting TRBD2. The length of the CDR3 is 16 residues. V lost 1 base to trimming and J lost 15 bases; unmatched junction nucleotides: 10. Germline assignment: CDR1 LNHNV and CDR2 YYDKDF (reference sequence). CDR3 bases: TGTGCCACCAGCAGAGCGGTGGGGACTAGCGGGGGGCAACTGTTCTTC. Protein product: CATSRAVGTSGGQLFF.

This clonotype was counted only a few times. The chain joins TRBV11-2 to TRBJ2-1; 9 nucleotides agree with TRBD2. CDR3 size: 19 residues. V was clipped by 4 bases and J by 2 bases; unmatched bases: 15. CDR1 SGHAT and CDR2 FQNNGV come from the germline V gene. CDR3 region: CASSSMKLGRGGPYNEQFF. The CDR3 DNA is TGTGCCAGCAGCTCAATGAAGCTGGGGCGGGGGGGCCCCTACAATGAGCAGTTCTTC. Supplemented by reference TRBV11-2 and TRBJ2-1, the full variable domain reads EAGVAQSPRYKIIEKRQSVAFWCNPISGHATLYWYQQILGQGPKLLIQFQNNGVVDDSQLPKDRFSAERLKGVDSTLKIQPAKLEDSAVYLCASSSMKLGRGGPYNEQFFGPGTRLTVL.

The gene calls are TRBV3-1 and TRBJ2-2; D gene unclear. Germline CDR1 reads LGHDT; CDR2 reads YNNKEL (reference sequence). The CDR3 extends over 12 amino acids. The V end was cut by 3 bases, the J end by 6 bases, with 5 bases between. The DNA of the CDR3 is TGTGCCAGCAGCCATCTCGCCGGGGAGCTGTTTTTT. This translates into CASSHLAGELFF.

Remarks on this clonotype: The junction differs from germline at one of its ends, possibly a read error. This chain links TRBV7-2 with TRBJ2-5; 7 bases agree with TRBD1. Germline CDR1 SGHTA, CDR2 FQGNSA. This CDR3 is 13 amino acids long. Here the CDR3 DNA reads TGTGCCAGCAGCCAGGGGGACGAAGAGACCCGGTACTTC. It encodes CASSQGDEETRYF.

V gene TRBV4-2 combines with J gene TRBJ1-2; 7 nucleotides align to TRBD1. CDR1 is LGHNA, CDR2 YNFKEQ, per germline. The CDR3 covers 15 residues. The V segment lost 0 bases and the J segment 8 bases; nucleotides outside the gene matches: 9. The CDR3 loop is CASSQDYRGGDGYTF. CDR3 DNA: TGTGCCAGCAGCCAAGATTACAGGGGAGGAGACGGCTACACCTTC.

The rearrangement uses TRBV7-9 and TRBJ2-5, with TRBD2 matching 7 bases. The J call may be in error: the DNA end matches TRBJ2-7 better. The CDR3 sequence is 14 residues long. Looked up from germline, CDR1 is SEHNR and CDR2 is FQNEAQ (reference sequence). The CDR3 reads CASSLARASGEQYF. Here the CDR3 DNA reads TGTGCCAGCAGCTTAGCGAGGGCTAGCGGCGAGCAGTACTTC.

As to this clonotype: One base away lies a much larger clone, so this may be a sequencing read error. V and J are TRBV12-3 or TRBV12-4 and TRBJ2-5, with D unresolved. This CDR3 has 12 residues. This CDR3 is CASSSSKETRYF. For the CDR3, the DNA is TGTGCCAGCAGTTCCTCCAAAGAGACCCGGTACTTC.

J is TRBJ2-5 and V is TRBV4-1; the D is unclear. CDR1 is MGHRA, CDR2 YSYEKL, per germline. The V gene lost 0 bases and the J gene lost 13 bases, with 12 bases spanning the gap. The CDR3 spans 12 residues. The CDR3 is CASSQDQLAVYF. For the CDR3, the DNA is TGCGCCAGCAGCCAAGACCAGCTGGCGGTGTACTTC.

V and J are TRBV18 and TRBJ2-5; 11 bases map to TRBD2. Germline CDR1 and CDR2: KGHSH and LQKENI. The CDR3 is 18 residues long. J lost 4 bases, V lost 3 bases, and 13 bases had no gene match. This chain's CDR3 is CASSPSGTSGKLRETQYF. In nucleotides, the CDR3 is TGTGCCAGCTCACCCAGCGGGACTAGCGGCAAACTAAGAGAGACCCAGTACTTC.

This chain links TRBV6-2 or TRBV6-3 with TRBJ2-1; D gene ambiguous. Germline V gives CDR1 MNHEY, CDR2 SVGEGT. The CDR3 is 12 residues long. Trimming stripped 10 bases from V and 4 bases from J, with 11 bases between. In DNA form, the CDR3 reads TGTGCCACTTGGTATAGGTACAATGAGCAGTTCTTC. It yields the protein CATWYRYNEQFF.

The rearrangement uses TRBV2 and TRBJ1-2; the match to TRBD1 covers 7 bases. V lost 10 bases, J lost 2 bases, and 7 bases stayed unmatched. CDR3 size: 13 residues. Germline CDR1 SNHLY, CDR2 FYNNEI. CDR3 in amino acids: CATIRTGNYGYTF. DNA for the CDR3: TGTGCCACCATTAGGACAGGAAACTATGGCTACACCTTC.

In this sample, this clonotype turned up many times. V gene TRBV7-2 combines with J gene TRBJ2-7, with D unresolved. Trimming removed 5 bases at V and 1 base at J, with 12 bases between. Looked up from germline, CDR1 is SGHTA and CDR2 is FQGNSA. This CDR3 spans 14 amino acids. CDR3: CASSPGPRSYEQYF. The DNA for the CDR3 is TGTGCCAGCAGCCCAGGCCCTCGGTCCTACGAGCAGTACTTC. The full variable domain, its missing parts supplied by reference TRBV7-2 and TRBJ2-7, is GAGVSQSPSNKVTEKGKDVELRCDPISGHTALYWYRQSLGQGLEFLIYFQGNSAPDKSGLPSDRFSAERTGGSVSTLTIQRTQQEDSAVYLCASSPGPRSYEQYFGPGTRLTVT.

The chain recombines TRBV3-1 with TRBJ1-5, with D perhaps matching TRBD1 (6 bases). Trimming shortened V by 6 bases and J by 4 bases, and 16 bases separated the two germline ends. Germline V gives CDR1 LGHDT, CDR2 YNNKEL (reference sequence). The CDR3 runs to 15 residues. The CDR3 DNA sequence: TGTGCCAGCAGTCCGCAGGGGACATGGAATCAGCCCCAGCATTTT. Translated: CASSPQGTWNQPQHF.